These 8 T cell receptor beta chains were all obtained from the same sample, sequenced in a study of OX40 agonist ivuxolimab in advanced cancers. Clones were sequenced by immunoSEQ multiplex PCR, and TCRdb holds only the in-frame ones, with some missing. The top ten clones hold around 1.5% of a sample with over 50,000 clones, about 89% of them seen once. The sample in question was CD4+ or CD8+ T cells sorted from blood, obtained in a trial of the OX40 agonist ivuxolimab. These receptors were collected from an adult with an advanced solid tumor such as melanoma, head and neck, liver or kidney cancer.

This clone was recorded a few times. V gene TRBV5-4 combines with J gene TRBJ1-2, with unresolved D. The germline V gene has CDR1 SGHNT and CDR2 YYREEE (reference sequence). The CDR3 length is 14 residues. Trimming took 2 bases from V and 6 from J, leaving 14 bases between them. The CDR3 sequence is CASSFGRTGHGYTF. The CDR3 bases are TGTGCCAGCAGCTTCGGCAGGACCGGGCATGGCTACACCTTC.

This clone is medium-sized (0.01 to 0.1%) within its sample. The gene calls are TRBV6-1 and TRBJ1-5; the D gene is possibly TRBD1 (6 bases). This CDR3 has 13 amino acids. Germline CDR1 reads MNHNS; CDR2 reads SASEGT. Trimming took off 7 bases at V and 5 bases at J, with 12 bases between the two ends. The CDR3 DNA follows: TGTGCCAGCACCGCAGGGGCTGATCAGCCCCAGCATTTT. This codes for CASTAGADQPQHF.

The gene calls are TRBV6-6 and TRBJ1-2; the match to TRBD1 covers 8 bases. The CDR3 is 14 residues long. The junction had 10 bases not matched to a gene; V was cut back by 6 bases and J by 7 bases. The germline CDR1 and CDR2 sequences are MNHNY and SVGAGI (reference sequence). The CDR3, as DNA: TGTGCCAGCAGCCGAATGGACAGGGCCGGTGGCTACACCTTC. This gives the protein CASSRMDRAGGYTF.

Here the CDR3 DNA reads TGTGCCAGCAGCGGGGGACTAGCGGGAGGTCAAGAGACCCAGTACTTC. This codes for CASSGGLAGGQETQYF. The rearrangement links TRBV9 to TRBJ2-5, with 15 bases matching TRBD2. With 3 bases clipped from V and 2 bases from J, the junction kept 2 bases outside the gene matches. The CDR3 has 16 residues. Germline CDR1 reads SGDLS; CDR2 reads YYNGEE.

The CDR3 DNA reads as TGCAGTGCTAGAGGATACACTGAAGCTTTCTTT. Translating gives CSARGYTEAFF. The chain recombines TRBV20-1 with TRBJ1-1, with no clear D. Trimming took 1 base from V and 3 from J, leaving 3 bases between them. CDR1 and CDR2 from the germline V gene are DFQATT and SNEGSKA (reference sequence). This CDR3 is built from 11 residues.

The V and J genes are TRBV5-6 and TRBJ2-3, with 10 bases fitting TRBD1. Trimming took 4 bases from V and 1 from J; bases not matched to a gene: 3. The CDR3 length is 15 residues. Germline lookup yields CDR1 SGHDT and CDR2 YYEEEE. In DNA, the CDR3 is TGTGCCAGCAGCCCCGGACAGGGGGGCACAGATACGCAGTATTTT. It translates to CASSPGQGGTDTQYF. Filled out from reference TRBV5-6 and TRBJ2-3, the complete variable domain reads DAGVTQSPTHLIKTRGQQVTLRCSPKSGHDTVSWYQQALGQGPQFIFQYYEEEERQRGNFPDRFSGHQFPNYSSELNVNALLLGDSALYLCASSPGQGGTDTQYFGPGTRLTVL.

V is TRBV19 and J is TRBJ2-5; D tentatively reads TRBD1 or TRBD2 (5 bases each). The J call may be incorrect, as the DNA end agrees better with TRBJ2-7. Germline CDR1 reads LNHDA; CDR2 reads SQIVND (reference sequence). The CDR3 spans 13 residues. CDR3 DNA sequence: TGTGCCAGTAGTCTCATCGGGGCGAGCGAGCAGTACTTC. Translation gives CASSLIGASEQYF.

This clone came up once. The chain employs TRBV6-6 and TRBJ1-4; 12 bases agree with TRBD1. After removal of 5 bases from V and 7 bases from J, the junction contained 2 bases not matched to a gene. The germline V gene encodes CDR1 MNHNY and CDR2 SVGAGI (reference sequence). The CDR3 loop spans 14 amino acids. The CDR3 DNA follows: TGTGCCAGCAGTCCGGGACAGGGGGCTGAAAAACTGTTTTTT. This gives the protein CASSPGQGAEKLFF.